This T cell receptor beta chain was profiled in a study of shared clonotypes between healthy human individuals (TCRdb year 2020). As for the study more broadly: The cohort included three men and two women between 18 and 49 years of age. Libraries were prepared and TCR repertoires were sequenced by different laboratories using diverse techniques, in order to increase sequencing depth and limit assay-specific biases. Leukapheresis yielded between about 0.9 and 9.5 billion PBMCs per donor. The study deeply sequenced blood TCR repertoires of five healthy adults to estimate repertoire size and the extent of clonotype sharing between individuals. For each donor, CD4 naive and CD4 memory were each run on three plates, CD8 naive on two plates, and CD8 memory on one plate. Broader findings and caveats from the paper: Rarefaction of sorted-subset datasets indicated incomplete sequencing despite the large sequencing depth. Only blood was sampled, and tissue TCR repertoires likely differ from those in blood. About 5% of naive CD4, 3% to 3.5% of naive CD8, around 2.3% of memory CD4, and around 0.42% of memory CD8 clonotypes were shared across a few donors. Naive subsets generally had larger estimated clonotype richness than memory subsets. Pairwise subsampling indicated that sequencing depth was expected to affect the degree of clonotype sharing among donors. Compared with non-shared clonotypes, clonotypes shared by all four sorted-subset donors had higher generation probabilities. Because the study included only a small number of donors, the genetic and exposure-history diversity represented was limited.

Using the deep immunoSEQ assay, multiplex PCR amplified TCR CDR3 regions from genomic DNA. Genomic DNA extracted from each cell subset was distributed evenly over all wells of several immunoSEQ 96-well plates, and each plate served as one replicate. Each replicate PCR for sorted subsets received approximately 200 ng genomic DNA, equal to about 29,000 T cell genomes. The purified libraries were quantified using a Qubit 3.0 fluorometer, sized with a Bioanalyzer 2100, and then quantified again using the KAPA Library Quantification kit. A separate single-read 150-cycle Illumina NextSeq 550 flow cell was used to sequence each immunoSEQ 96-well plate. On the authors' methods: Because the immunoSEQ output held only junctional sequences and lacked quality scores, the filtering could not match the filtering applied to full-length reads. Sequences were annotated with PyIR, a Python wrapper for IgBLAST v1.9, using IMGT germline references to assign V/J genes and CDR3. Reads were removed for weak V/J assignments (E-value above 1e-6), missing CDR3, stop codons, out-of-frame junctions, or ambiguous translated residues. A V3J clonotype was defined by an identical inferred V gene, J gene, and CDR3 amino acid sequence. Percentage overlap between repertoires was computed as shared unique clonotypes divided by the size of the smaller repertoire. Richness of each repertoire was evaluated using RTK rarefaction, the Chao1 estimator, and Recon v2.1 estimates of unobserved clonotypes. For all TCRbeta clonotypes obtained by the gDNA method from four donors, generation probabilities were computed with OLGA. Held by TCRdb, this immuneACCESS table contains in-frame sequences only and omits some clones. Under half of the omission traces to an unresolved V gene where checked; the cause of the rest is unknown. The V and J calls and clone size come from that table; D and trimming were worked out from the DNA. A total of around 2.5 million clones appear in this sample, 80% to 95% of them only once. Around 0.4% of the sample belongs to the ten largest clones.

Points on this clone: Its antigen is unknown. Base qualities were left out, and no much larger clone turns up one base away.

The donors were healthy, HIV-negative adults who had no recently reported acute infections or vaccinations. Every donor was a Caucasian adult residing in Nashville, Tennessee, USA. CD4+ T cells were enriched by magnetic negative selection, after which naive cells were positively selected on CD45RA and the negative fraction was taken as the memory subset. Blood was collected by leukapheresis, and PBMCs were isolated by Ficoll-Histopaque density gradient centrifugation and then cryopreserved in liquid nitrogen vapor phase. Purity and quantity of every magnetically sorted T cell population were checked by analytical flow cytometry. Genomic DNA was isolated from each sorted fraction and quantified by UV absorbance on a Nanodrop 2000c. Unmatched junction bases come to 7, with V trimmed by 4 bases and J by 0 bases. The germline V gene yields MGHRA for CDR1 and YSYEKL for CDR2. Spanning cysteine to phenylalanine, the CDR3 consists of 17 amino acids. Only the CDR3 DNA stays, 51 bases, in frame from base 1.

Sequencing was performed on naive CD4+ T cells from PBMCs. The cell subset or site label on this specimen signifies: CD45RA+ positively selected. Rearrangement joined TRBV4-1 to TRBJ2-7; the central 12 bases match TRBD2. The receptor was isolated from a man aged 18-30 years in good health. Some clones in this sample may be carry-over from other donors' samples. The DNA sequence is as follows: TGCGCCAGCAGCCGAGACTCACTAGCGGGAGGCTCCTACGAGCAGTACTTC. It encodes CASSRDSLAGGSYEQYF.